Listed here are 25 T cell receptor beta chains from one sample, sequenced in a study of low-dose radiotherapy and immunotherapy resistance in tumors. Sample time point: after trial treatment. Treatment: LDRT plus nivolumab, ipilimumab, low-dose cyclophosphamide and aspirin (RACIN trial). Alpha and beta chains were covered, as first-strand cDNA relied on TRAV- and TRBV-specific primers. TCRs were amplified for roughly 20 PCR cycles with a constant-region primer and V-primer adapter. TCRdb re-derived calls from the reads in MiXCR, one entry per CDR3 protein. The sample yields 95,000 to 100,000 distinct CDR3 sequences, 20% to 25% seen once. Sample: PBMCs, taken after low-dose radiotherapy plus immunotherapy. The receptor source for this set is a male donor with prostate cancer.

This clonotype has a count of ten or more. The chain uses TRBV25-1 and TRBJ2-1; D gene ambiguous. The CDR3 sequence is 13 residues long. The V end lost 4 bases, the J end lost 7 bases, and 11 bases lay between the germline ends. Per the germline V gene, CDR1 is MGHDK and CDR2 is SYGVNS. The DNA for the CDR3 is TGTGCCAGCAGTGGCCAGAGAGGAAATGAGCAGTTCTTC. This translates into CASSGQRGNEQFF. Drawing the rest from reference TRBV25-1 and TRBJ2-1, the complete variable domain is EADIYQTPRYLVIGTGKKITLECSQTMGHDKMYWYQQDPGMELHLIHYSYGVNSTEKGDLSSESTVSRIRTEHFPLTLESARPSHTSQYLCASSGQRGNEQFFGPGTRLTVL.

The rearrangement links TRBV12-3 or TRBV12-4 to TRBJ2-7; 7 bases match TRBD1. V trimming: 5 bases; J trimming: 1 base; junction bases outside the gene matches: 8. This CDR3 is 15 amino acids long. The DNA of the CDR3 is TGTGCCAGCAGTAGACACGCCAGGGGGTCCTACGAGCAGTACTTC. This sequence encodes CASSRHARGSYEQYF.

This rearrangement joins TRBV4-2 to TRBJ2-7; D gene uncertain. Trimming pared 0 bases from V and 0 bases from J, leaving 15 bases between. CDR3 length: 17 amino acids. CDR1 LGHNA and CDR2 YNFKEQ come from the germline V gene. The CDR3 protein is CASSQDPQRGFSYEQYF. In nucleotides, the CDR3 is TGTGCCAGCAGCCAAGATCCCCAAAGAGGTTTCTCCTACGAGCAGTACTTC.

The chain combines TRBV29-1 with TRBJ2-4; 7 bases fit TRBD1. This CDR3 contains 18 residues. V was pared by 7 bases and J by 0 bases, with 18 bases of the junction left unmatched. Germline CDR1 is SQVTM and CDR2 is ANQGSEA. CDR3 in DNA: TGCAGCGCCGGAATTTACCGACAGGGTGAGGTAGCCAAAAACATTCAGTACTTC. This codes for CSAGIYRQGEVAKNIQYF.

The chain couples TRBV12-5 to TRBJ2-1; 7 bases line up with TRBD1. V shed 5 bases and J 8 bases; nucleotides not matched to a gene: 12. CDR1 and CDR2 from the germline V gene are LGHNT and FRNRAP. This CDR3 is built from 15 residues. CDR3 sequence (DNA): TGTGCTAGTGGTCGCAGACAGGGAAGAACCCATGAGCAGTTCTTC. As protein: CASGRRQGRTHEQFF.

This clonotype has a count of ten or more. V gene TRBV14 combines with J gene TRBJ2-2, with D possibly matching TRBD2 (7 bases). The CDR3 extends over 19 amino acids. Trimming left V 5 bases short and J 8 bases short, with 30 bases between. The germline CDR1 and CDR2 sequences are SGHDN and FVKESK. CDR3 in DNA: TGTGCCAGCAGCTCCGGGGGCCCGATCCGACTAGCTCTCTCTGGGGAGCTGTTTTTT. It codes for CASSSGGPIRLALSGELFF.

This clonotype was seen ten or more times. The junction departs from the called germline gene at one end, perhaps through a read error. The chain carries TRBV5-1 and TRBJ2-3; D is perhaps TRBD1 (5 bases). CDR1 is SGHRS and CDR2 is YFSETQ in the germline V gene. There are 13 residues in the CDR3. CDR3 amino acids: CASSFSGSDTQYF. The CDR3, as DNA: TGTGCCAGCAGCTTTTCAGGGTCAGATACGCAGTATTTT.

As regards this clonotype: A far larger clone is only one base removed, so a read error is likely. V usage is TRBV6-5 and J usage is TRBJ2-1; unclear D gene. This CDR3 has 11 amino acids. Trimming pared 5 bases from V and 10 bases from J, leaving 9 bases between. CDR1 is MNHEY and CDR2 is SVGAGI in the germline V gene. The CDR3 loop reads CASSRHYEQFF. The CDR3 nucleotides are TGTGCCAGCAGTCGACACTACGAGCAGTTCTTC.

The chain combines TRBV10-3 with TRBJ2-3, with D uncertain. There are 11 residues in the CDR3. In germline, CDR1 is ENHRY, CDR2 SYGVKD. The V and J ends lost 3 bases and 9 bases respectively, with 7 bases between them. Here the CDR3 DNA reads TGTGCCATCAGTGAAGATAAGACGCAGTATTTT. It yields the protein CAISEDKTQYF.

This clonotype was counted at least ten times. The chain recombines TRBV2 with TRBJ2-3; D not resolved. CDR3 length equals 16 residues. Germline V gene data show CDR1 as SNHLY and CDR2 as FYNNEI. V lost 4 bases, J lost 0 bases, and 14 bases lay in between. The chain's CDR3 is CASSGVELMSTDTQYF. The CDR3 bases are TGTGCCAGCAGTGGAGTCGAGTTAATGAGCACAGATACGCAGTATTTT. Looking up the rest from reference TRBV2 and TRBJ2-3 gives the full variable domain: EPEVTQTPSHQVTQMGQEVILRCVPISNHLYFYWYRQILGQKVEFLVSFYNNEISEKSEIFDDQFSVERPDGSNFTLKIRSTKLEDSAMYFCASSGVELMSTDTQYFGPGTRLTVL.

This clonotype was counted ten times or more. This chain links TRBV13 with TRBJ2-2; D possibly corresponds to TRBD1 (6 bases). V lost 5 bases and J lost 0, with 13 bases in between. CDR1 is PRHDT and CDR2 is FYEKMQ in the germline V gene (reference sequence). The CDR3 covers 16 residues. The CDR3: CASSGTGFANTGELFF. CDR3 bases: TGTGCCAGCAGCGGCACAGGGTTCGCGAACACCGGGGAGCTGTTTTTT.

This clonotype has at least ten counts. This chain uses TRBV2 with TRBJ2-3, with D tentatively TRBD2 (5 bases). The CDR3 totals 13 residues. Germline loops: CDR1 SNHLY, CDR2 FYNNEI. The V end lost 10 bases, the J end lost 4 bases, and 15 bases lay between the germline ends. CDR3 residues: CATMGLAADTQYF. The CDR3 nucleotides are TGTGCCACCATGGGCCTAGCAGCAGATACGCAGTATTTT. The complete variable domain, with remaining parts taken from reference TRBV2 and TRBJ2-3, reads EPEVTQTPSHQVTQMGQEVILRCVPISNHLYFYWYRQILGQKVEFLVSFYNNEISEKSEIFDDQFSVERPDGSNFTLKIRSTKLEDSAMYFCATMGLAADTQYFGPGTRLTVL.

This clonotype was detected ten times or more. Here the CDR3 DNA reads TGTGCCAGCAGTCCCCTAGCTACCGGGGAGCTGTTTTTT. It is translated as CASSPLATGELFF. This chain links TRBV27 with TRBJ2-2, with TRBD2 as a possible D gene (5 bases). CDR1 and CDR2 (germline): MNHEY, SMNVEV (reference sequence). V lost 5 bases and J 5 bases, leaving 9 bases between the germline ends. There are 13 residues in the CDR3.

This clonotype was observed many times. This chain uses TRBV29-1 with TRBJ2-3, with TRBD2 matching 13 bases. The ends lost 5 bases at V and 5 bases at J; junction bases unmatched: 1. This CDR3 spans 13 amino acids. CDR1 SQVTM and CDR2 ANQGSEA come from the germline V gene. CDR3 loop: CSVTSGGGDTQYF. CDR3 coding DNA: TGCAGCGTTACTAGCGGGGGGGGAGATACGCAGTATTTT.

On this clonotype: Being one base from a much bigger clone, this may be a read error. The chain joins TRBV6-1 to TRBJ1-6, with D possibly being TRBD1 (6 bases). Germline CDR1 MNHNS, CDR2 SASEGT. There are 14 residues in the CDR3. CDR3 nucleotides: TGTGCCAGCAGGGAACAGGGAGATCTTTCACCCCCCCACTTT. It translates to CASREQGDLSPPHF.

This clonotype was picked up many times. V is TRBV18 and J is TRBJ1-1; TRBD1 aligns across 12 bases. The germline gives CDR1 KGHSH, CDR2 LQKENI. V lost 3 bases and J lost 2; bases outside the gene matches: 7. There are 17 residues in the CDR3. DNA of the CDR3: TGTGCCAGCTCACCCCCGGGACAGGGGGCTTATAACACTGAAGCTTTCTTT. It encodes CASSPPGQGAYNTEAFF.

The V gene is TRBV5-1, the J gene TRBJ2-7; D is unclear. With 3 bases removed from V and 3 bases from J, the gap between germline ends came to 13 bases. Germline CDR1 reads SGHRS; CDR2 reads YFSETQ. The CDR3 contains 14 residues. This chain's CDR3 is CASSSEGLNYEQYF. CDR3 DNA: TGCGCCAGCAGCTCTGAAGGGCTAAACTACGAGCAGTACTTC.

There are a few counts of this clonotype. The genes are TRBV27 and TRBJ2-2; D call uncertain. This CDR3 contains 18 residues. The germline V gene has CDR1 MNHEY and CDR2 SMNVEV (reference sequence). Trimming cost V 2 bases and J 5 bases, with 21 bases left between them. The CDR3 loop reads CASSLDGVGFGKTGELFF. CDR3 coding DNA: TGTGCCAGCAGTTTAGATGGGGTAGGGTTTGGAAAGACCGGGGAGCTGTTTTTT.

The V call is TRBV27, the J call TRBJ2-5; 8 nucleotides align to TRBD2. Trimming took 7 bases from V and 2 from J; bases not matched to a gene: 6. The CDR3 totals 14 residues. Germline loops: CDR1 MNHEY, CDR2 SMNVEV (reference sequence). CDR3 region: CASNSSGDQETQYF. CDR3 in DNA: TGTGCCAGCAATAGTAGCGGGGATCAAGAGACCCAGTACTTC.

Many counts were recorded for this clonotype. The chain combines TRBV7-8 with TRBJ2-3; TRBD1 matches 11 bases. The V segment lost 3 bases and the J segment 0 bases; nucleotides outside the gene matches: 2. Germline lookup yields CDR1 SGHVS and CDR2 FQNEAQ. This CDR3 comprises 16 residues. The CDR3 protein is CASSLDRGRSTDTQYF. The CDR3 coding sequence is TGTGCCAGCAGCTTGGACAGGGGGCGAAGCACAGATACGCAGTATTTT.

The table lists this clonotype with many counts. The V call is TRBV12-3 or TRBV12-4, the J call TRBJ2-1; 7 bases agree with TRBD2. Trimming at V came to 6 bases and at J to 9 bases, leaving 5 bases not matched to a gene. CDR3 size: 12 residues. CDR3 sequence reads: CASSLGGGEQFF. CDR3 coding DNA: TGTGCCAGCAGCCTTGGGGGGGGTGAGCAGTTCTTC.

This clonotype was seen many times. The J gene is TRBJ2-1, the V gene TRBV11-2; D gene uncertain. The germline gives CDR1 SGHAT, CDR2 FQNNGV. The CDR3 length is 15 residues. The V end lost 5 bases, the J end lost 7 bases, and 18 bases lay between the germline ends. The CDR3 loop reads CASSLMSRWFNEQFF. The CDR3 DNA sequence: TGTGCCAGCAGCCTCATGTCCCGGTGGTTTAATGAGCAGTTCTTC.

This clonotype was observed at least ten times. The genes are TRBV6-6 and TRBJ2-1, with D perhaps matching TRBD1 (7 bases). The CDR3 loop spans 17 amino acids. Germline-derived CDR1 and CDR2 are MNHNY and SVGAGI (reference sequence). The ends were cut back, 2 bases at V and 0 bases at J, with 14 bases in the middle. For the CDR3, the DNA is TGTGCCAGCAGTTACGGGGGCCAGGGGGGCTCCTACAATGAGCAGTTCTTC. Encoded protein: CASSYGGQGGSYNEQFF.

This clonotype was counted many times. The V call is TRBV11-2, the J call TRBJ1-1, with D possibly matching TRBD1 (5 bases). Germline V gives CDR1 SGHAT, CDR2 FQNNGV. Trimming cost V 7 bases and J 6 bases, with 30 bases left between them. The CDR3 runs to 18 residues. CDR3 residues: CASTQLLRDALDWAEAFF. The CDR3 nucleotides are TGTGCCAGCACGCAACTCCTCCGGGACGCCCTAGATTGGGCTGAAGCTTTCTTT.

This clonotype was recorded many times. The J gene is TRBJ2-1, the V gene TRBV21-1; TRBD2, the table's D call, was not compared with the DNA. TRBV21-1 is a known pseudogene. The CDR3 consists of 16 residues. CDR3 coding DNA: TGTGCCAGCAGCAAACACTGGACTAGCGGCGACAATGAGCAGTTCTTC. This sequence encodes CASSKHWTSGDNEQFF.